The T cell receptor beta chain under discussion was sequenced for a study of Ad26.COV2.S vaccination and SARS-CoV-2 variants. Study details: Ad26.COV2.S arm of COV1001 included the donor. Intramuscular Ad26.COV2.S at 5x10^10 or 1x10^11 viral particles. Points from the study as a whole: There was a possibility that the TCR breadth and depth analyses underestimated total T cell responses.

The table came from immunoSEQ multiplex PCR; TCRdb's copy has only in-frame clones and leaves some out. This sample carries about 480,000 clones, roughly nine tenths of them seen once, and the ten largest clones take 10% to 15%. Documented treatment: approximately 18 received Ad26.COV2.S at low or high dose, single or two shots; roughly five received placebo; per-sample allocation not given. Samples came from day 63 after the first vaccine or placebo injection. Wuhan-strain spike was delivered by a replication-incompetent Ad26 vector. The germline V gene encodes CDR1 PRHDT and CDR2 FYEKMQ (reference sequence). V was cut by 2 bases and J by 0 bases, with 14 bases left in between. The CDR3 has 16 residues. As concerns this clone: What it binds is not known.

This receptor was taken from a person aged 18-60 years who received the Ad26.COV2.S COVID-19 vaccine or a placebo. The gene calls are TRBV13 and TRBJ2-7; perhaps TRBD2 as D (6 bases). This specimen consisted of peripheral blood, obtained in a trial of Ad26.COV2.S vaccine versus placebo. The CDR3 is CASSLREVGSSYEQYF. CDR3 bases: TGTGCCAGCAGCTTAAGGGAGGTTGGGAGCTCCTACGAGCAGTACTTC.